One sample yielded the 11 T cell receptor beta chains listed below, sequenced in a study of CD8 T cells in ankylosing spondylitis. Study-level findings and limits: Blood from ankylosing spondylitis patients appeared to carry a characteristic roughly 8-variant TCR beta motif.

Their recognized antigens are unknown. TCRdb re-called the 5' RACE reads through MiXCR, storing one row per CDR3 protein. The table includes around 94,000 distinct CDR3 sequences, approximately 9.6% detected once. Sequencing was performed on blood, either unsorted or a sorted T cell fraction (not recorded which). Receptors originate from a male donor with ankylosing spondylitis.

This chain links TRBV15 with TRBJ2-3; the D is unclear. This CDR3 is built from 15 residues. CDR1 LNHNV and CDR2 YYDKDF come from the germline V gene (reference sequence). The ends were cut back, 3 bases at V and 2 bases at J, with 12 bases in the middle. This CDR3 is CATSRARSYTDTQYF. The CDR3 nucleotides are TGTGCCACCAGCAGGGCCCGGAGCTACACAGATACGCAGTATTTT.

In this sample, this clonotype turned up a few times. The chain links TRBV13 to TRBJ2-5, with D perhaps matching TRBD2 (5 bases). Germline V gene sequence: CDR1 PRHDT, CDR2 FYEKMQ (reference sequence). The V gene lost 4 bases and the J gene lost 3 bases, with 12 bases spanning the gap. CDR3 size: 14 residues. DNA for the CDR3: TGTGCCAGCAGCTCACGGACGGAGGAAGAGACCCAGTACTTC. It translates to CASSSRTEEETQYF.

The chain employs TRBV20-1 and TRBJ1-5; 8 positions agree with TRBD1. The germline gives CDR1 DFQATT, CDR2 SNEGSKA (reference sequence). The trim removed 4 bases at V and 4 bases at J, leaving 3 bases unmatched. This CDR3 has 13 amino acids. CDR3 sequence reads: CSAKRTGNQPQHF. CDR3 sequence (DNA): TGCAGTGCTAAAAGGACAGGGAATCAGCCCCAGCATTTT.

This rearrangement joins TRBV13 to TRBJ2-5; 16 nucleotides line up with TRBD2. The V and J ends lost 4 bases and 5 bases, in that order; junction bases with no gene match: 22. The germline V gene encodes CDR1 PRHDT and CDR2 FYEKMQ (reference sequence). CDR3 length equals 22 residues. The CDR3 DNA follows: TGTGCCAGCAGCTCCCCCAGGCCGGGACTAGCGGGAGGGACGAAGTTTGAGGAGACCCAGTACTTC. Translated, it gives CASSSPRPGLAGGTKFEETQYF.

The CDR3 sequence: CASSEWTSGSYNEQFF. CDR3 nucleotide sequence: TGTGCCAGCAGTGAATGGACTAGCGGCTCCTACAATGAGCAGTTCTTC. This rearrangement joins TRBV2 to TRBJ2-1; 10 bases map to TRBD2. The CDR3 covers 16 residues. Unmatched junction bases numbered 1, after V lost 2 bases and J lost 0 bases. Germline V gene sequence: CDR1 SNHLY, CDR2 FYNNEI. The complete variable domain, with remaining parts taken from reference TRBV2 and TRBJ2-1, reads EPEVTQTPSHQVTQMGQEVILRCVPISNHLYFYWYRQILGQKVEFLVSFYNNEISEKSEIFDDQFSVERPDGSNFTLKIRSTKLEDSAMYFCASSEWTSGSYNEQFFGPGTRLTVL.

This clonotype was detected a few times. V is TRBV7-8 and J is TRBJ2-5; a possible D gene is TRBD1 (6 bases). The V end lost 2 bases, the J end lost 8 bases, and 18 bases lay between the germline ends. Germline assignment: CDR1 SGHVS and CDR2 FQNEAQ. CDR3 length: 15 residues. The CDR3 nucleotides read TGTGCCAGCAGCTTACGAAGACAGGAGCTTCATACCCAGTACTTC. Protein: CASSLRRQELHTQYF.

This clonotype was observed at least ten times. This chain connects TRBV29-1 to TRBJ2-7; D remains unclear. There are 13 residues in the CDR3. Trimming stripped 3 bases from V and 0 bases from J, with 9 bases between. Germline V CDR1 and CDR2: SQVTM, ANQGSEA. The chain's CDR3 is CSVERNNSYEQYF. CDR3 nucleotides: TGCAGCGTTGAGAGGAATAACTCCTACGAGCAGTACTTC.

This clonotype was counted many times. The rearrangement uses TRBV29-1 and TRBJ2-2; D gene uncertain. Trimming stripped 0 bases from V and 11 bases from J, with 10 bases between. CDR3 length equals 12 residues. CDR1 and CDR2 (germline): SQVTM, ANQGSEA. The CDR3 reads CSVEDRAGELFF. In DNA, the CDR3 is TGCAGCGTTGAAGATCGGGCTGGAGAGCTGTTTTTT.

This clonotype has just a few counts. The chain employs TRBV20-1 and TRBJ2-5; D perhaps matches TRBD2 (5 bases). Germline V CDR1 and CDR2: DFQATT, SNEGSKA (reference sequence). The CDR3 consists of 15 residues. Trimming shortened V by 5 bases and J by 5 bases, and 21 bases separated the two germline ends. The CDR3 loop reads CSAGPRVVSMETQYF. In DNA, the CDR3 is TGCAGTGCTGGCCCGAGGGTGGTTAGCATGGAGACCCAGTACTTC.

In this sample, this clonotype turned up a few times. The rearrangement uses TRBV7-6 and TRBJ2-7; 11 bases line up with TRBD2. The CDR3 is 14 amino acids. The V gene's germline CDR1 is SGHVS and CDR2 FNYEAQ. V trimming: 5 bases; J trimming: 9 bases; junction bases outside the gene matches: 9. DNA for the CDR3: TGTGCCAGCAGCCCTACTAGCGGGGGCTTGGGGCAGTACTTC. This translates into CASSPTSGGLGQYF.

This clonotype was observed at least ten times. The chain couples TRBV6-1 to TRBJ2-2, with TRBD2 matching 9 bases. Germline trimming cut 4 bases from V and 3 bases from J; bases unmatched to any gene: 3. Looked up from germline, CDR1 is MNHNS and CDR2 is SASEGT. The CDR3 runs to 15 residues. The CDR3 nucleotides are TGTGCCAGCAGTGGGTTAGCGGGAGACACCGGGGAGCTGTTTTTT. This codes for CASSGLAGDTGELFF.